This T cell receptor beta chain was identified in a study of prognosis after radiotherapy for stage I lung cancer. As for the study in general: Among the non-small cell lung cancer patients, all were considered medically inoperable. No patient received concurrent therapy with stereotactic body radiotherapy. Findings of the study overall: Counts of unique TCR clones fell following stereotactic body radiation therapy, median around 10,000 versus 6,900.

Genomic DNA was the source, and TCR beta CDR3 was amplified from it by two-round multiplex PCR. Primers specific to each TRBV and TRBJ gene were used in first-round PCR. TCRdb analysed the multiplex PCR reads with MiXCR anew, one entry per CDR3 protein. In the table there are under 13,000 distinct CDR3 sequences, around 55% of which are singletons. V was clipped by 2 bases and J by 2 bases, with 7 bases between them. This CDR3 has 15 residues. Per germline, CDR1 LGHDT and CDR2 YNNKEL (reference sequence). Judged by abundance, this clonotype is medium-sized. Its antigen is not known. The specimen was PBMCs, collected before or after stereotactic body radiation therapy (not recorded which). This TCR derives from a donor aged 50 or older with non-small cell lung cancer. This chain connects TRBV3-1 to TRBJ2-6, with D perhaps TRBD1 (5 bases). This chain's CDR3 is CASSQRGTGANVLTF. Written as DNA, the CDR3 is TGTGCCAGCAGCCAAAGGGGAACTGGGGCCAACGTCCTGACTTTC.